This entry lists 28 T cell receptor beta chains sequenced from one sample in a study of early stage breast cancer tumors. Repertoires were generated with immunoSEQ multiplex PCR, while TCRdb's copy carries only in-frame clones and drops some. The sample records under 45,000 clones, 55% to 75% being singletons. Input material: blood. Source of these receptors: a person aged 50-59 years with breast cancer.

The gene calls are TRBV5-6 and TRBJ1-5; D might be TRBD1 (6 bases). CDR1 and CDR2 from the germline V gene are SGHDT and YYEEEE. This CDR3 is built from 15 residues. Trimming took off 3 bases at V and 0 bases at J, with 10 bases between the two ends. The CDR3 DNA reads TGTGCCAGCAGCTCAGGGGCGGTTAGCAATCAGCCCCAGCATTTT. This sequence encodes CASSSGAVSNQPQHF.

The chain combines TRBV6-1 with TRBJ1-4; 7 nucleotides match TRBD1. The CDR3 contains 13 residues. The V segment lost 6 bases and the J segment 6 bases; nucleotides outside the gene matches: 4. The germline gives CDR1 MNHNS, CDR2 SASEGT. The CDR3 region has the DNA TGTGCCAGCAGAGAGGGACAGTATGAAAAACTGTTTTTT. Translated, it gives CASREGQYEKLFF.

The genes are TRBV12-2 and TRBJ1-6. TRBV12-2 is a pseudogene locus. The CDR3 runs to 18 residues. CDR3 sequence (DNA): TGTGCAAGTCGCTTAGCGATTCGGTCAAACTCCTATAATTCACCCCTCCACTTT. Translating gives CASRLAIRSNSYNSPLHF.

V usage is TRBV29-1 and J usage is TRBJ2-7; 9 nucleotides align to TRBD2. The CDR3 sequence is 12 residues long. V trimming: 5 bases; J trimming: 4 bases; junction bases outside the gene matches: 3. Germline V gene lookup returns CDR1 SQVTM and CDR2 ANQGSEA. The CDR3 DNA sequence: TGCAGCGTTAAGACTAGCGGTTACGAGCAGTACTTC. Protein sequence: CSVKTSGYEQYF.

The chain is built from TRBV28 and TRBJ2-5; D perhaps matches TRBD2 (6 bases). Per the germline V gene, CDR1 is MDHEN and CDR2 is SYDVKM. The germline V and J ends were trimmed by 5 bases and 3 bases, with 19 bases remaining between them. This CDR3 spans 16 amino acids. CDR3 region: CASSPRLGSLEETQYF. The DNA of the CDR3 is TGTGCCAGCAGTCCCAGACTAGGATCCCTGGAAGAGACCCAGTACTTC.

The CDR3 protein is CSVQTGVNYGYTF. The CDR3 DNA follows: TGCAGCGTTCAGACAGGGGTTAACTATGGCTACACCTTC. The chain has TRBV29-1 and TRBJ1-2; 8 bases map to TRBD1. The trim removed 5 bases at V and 1 base at J, leaving 3 bases unmatched. The CDR3 length is 13 residues. CDR1 SQVTM and CDR2 ANQGSEA come from the germline V gene.

The chain recombines TRBV6-1 with TRBJ2-5; tentative D call: TRBD2 (7 bases). CDR1 MNHNS and CDR2 SASEGT come from the germline V gene. CDR3 length: 11 residues. The V end lost 5 bases, the J end lost 7 bases, and 8 bases lay between the germline ends. The CDR3, as DNA: TGTGCCAGCAGTAGGGGGGGGACCCAGTACTTC. Its translation is CASSRGGTQYF.

This clone was found a few times. V is TRBV5-1 and J is TRBJ2-1; possible D gene TRBD1, 5 bases. Looked up from germline, CDR1 is SGHRS and CDR2 is YFSETQ. The V gene lost 1 base and the J gene lost 4 bases, with 6 bases spanning the gap. The CDR3 contains 13 residues. The CDR3 spells CASSLSGYNEQFF. In DNA, the CDR3 is TGCGCCAGCAGCTTGTCAGGGTACAATGAGCAGTTCTTC.

The V call is TRBV7-9, the J call TRBJ2-2; D remains ambiguous. This CDR3 comprises 15 residues. V shed 2 bases and J shed 0 bases, with 7 bases lying between them. Germline V CDR1 and CDR2: SEHNR, FQNEAQ (reference sequence). CDR3 protein: CASSLIATNTGELFF. The CDR3 bases are TGTGCCAGCAGCTTAATAGCCACGAACACCGGGGAGCTGTTTTTT.

J is TRBJ1-1 and V is TRBV11-3, with D possibly matching TRBD1 (6 bases). Germline V gene data show CDR1 as SGHNT and CDR2 as YENEEA. The length of the CDR3 is 15 residues. The ends were cut back, 1 base at V and 0 bases at J, with 9 bases in the middle. The CDR3 nucleotides are TGTGCCAGCAGCTTAGCTAGGGGGATGAACACTGAAGCTTTCTTT. Its translation is CASSLARGMNTEAFF.

This clone was counted a few times. The V call is TRBV10-2, the J call TRBJ2-7; no reliable D call. CDR1 WSHSY and CDR2 SAAADI come from the germline V gene. V lost 7 bases to trimming and J lost 3 bases, with 19 bases between them. The CDR3 runs to 15 residues. The CDR3 spells CASIRQPHSRYEQYF. The CDR3 nucleotides read TGCGCCAGCATTCGCCAGCCCCACAGCCGCTACGAGCAGTACTTC.

The chain employs TRBV4-1 and TRBJ2-2; D uncertain. Germline CDR1 is MGHRA and CDR2 is YSYEKL. The V gene lost 3 bases and the J gene lost 6 bases, with 8 bases spanning the gap. The CDR3 is made up of 13 amino acids. The CDR3 coding sequence is TGCGCCAGCAGCCAGGCCACAGCCGGGGAGCTGTTTTTT. It specifies CASSQATAGELFF.

This clone was observed a few times. J is TRBJ1-2 and V is TRBV7-2; D might be TRBD1 (6 bases). The V end lost 5 bases, the J end lost 8 bases, and 21 bases lay between the germline ends. This CDR3 contains 15 residues. CDR1 and CDR2 (germline): SGHTA, FQGNSA. The CDR3, as DNA: TGTGCCAGCAGCCCAAGCCTAGGACAGCCGAAAGGCTACACCTTC. This codes for CASSPSLGQPKGYTF.

The rearrangement links TRBV19 to TRBJ1-1; tentative D call: TRBD1 (6 bases). Germline lookup yields CDR1 LNHDA and CDR2 SQIVND (reference sequence). V gave up 4 bases and J gave up 8 bases, with 17 bases separating them. This CDR3 has 14 residues. DNA of the CDR3: TGTGCCAGTAGTAAAAGAGGGGGGGGACCGGAAGCTTTCTTT. It is translated as CASSKRGGGPEAFF. Using reference TRBV19 and TRBJ1-1 for the parts outside the CDR3, the full variable domain is DGGITQSPKYLFRKEGQNVTLSCEQNLNHDAMYWYRQDPGQGLRLIYYSQIVNDFQKGDIAEGYSVSREKKESFPLTVTSAQKNPTAFYLCASSKRGGGPEAFFGQGTRLTVV.

This chain uses TRBV5-1 with TRBJ2-3, with TRBD2 matching over 11 bases. V shed 5 bases, J shed 5 bases, and the junction held 4 bases outside the gene matches. This CDR3 comprises 14 residues. Germline-derived CDR1 and CDR2 are SGHRS and YFSETQ. The CDR3 loop reads CASRLLAGEDTQYF. The CDR3 DNA reads as TGCGCCAGCAGGTTACTAGCGGGAGAAGATACGCAGTATTTT.

The V and J genes are TRBV5-1 and TRBJ2-1; D possibly corresponds to TRBD1 (5 bases). This CDR3 is 13 amino acids long. Germline CDR1 is SGHRS and CDR2 is YFSETQ. V lost 4 bases to trimming and J lost 4 bases, with 9 bases between them. CDR3 residues: CASSQRQYNEQFF. DNA of the CDR3: TGCGCCAGCAGCCAACGACAGTACAATGAGCAGTTCTTC.

This chain links TRBV4-1 with TRBJ1-3; D is perhaps TRBD1 (6 bases). This CDR3 is built from 16 residues. Germline values: CDR1 MGHRA, CDR2 YSYEKL. V was clipped by 4 bases and J by 0 bases, with 13 bases between them. The CDR3 DNA is TGCGCCAGCAGCCCTCACGGACAGTACTCTGGAAACACCATATATTTT. Translated, it gives CASSPHGQYSGNTIYF.

This chain connects TRBV7-2 to TRBJ2-1; D not resolved. This CDR3 contains 12 residues. Trimming left V 2 bases short and J 7 bases short, with 6 bases between. The germline V gene has CDR1 SGHTA and CDR2 FQGNSA. The CDR3 DNA reads TGTGCCAGCAGCTTAACGCGGAATGAGCAGTTCTTC. Translation gives CASSLTRNEQFF.

V is TRBV18 and J is TRBJ1-5; TRBD1 matches at 8 bases. J gave up 4 bases and V 4 bases, and 6 bases lay outside the gene matches. CDR3 length equals 15 residues. Germline V gene data show CDR1 as KGHSH and CDR2 as LQKENI. CDR3 nucleotide sequence: TGTGCCAGCTCACTTGGACAGGGACCAAATCAGCCCCAGCATTTT. Protein product: CASSLGQGPNQPQHF.

The chain has TRBV2 and TRBJ2-7, with 8 bases matching TRBD2. Trimming at V came to 5 bases and at J to 3 bases, leaving 3 bases not matched to a gene. Germline CDR1 and CDR2: SNHLY and FYNNEI. This CDR3 region has 13 residues. The CDR3 loop reads CASSNLAGYEQYF. The CDR3 coding sequence is TGTGCCAGCAGTAACCTAGCGGGCTACGAGCAGTACTTC.

The rearrangement links TRBV10-3 to TRBJ1-5, with D perhaps matching TRBD1 (5 bases). Germline CDR1 is ENHRY and CDR2 is SYGVKD. Trimming removed 2 bases from V and 3 bases from J, with 11 bases in between. The CDR3 length is 15 residues. This CDR3 is CAISERAGDNQPQHF. The CDR3 region has the DNA TGTGCCATCAGTGAGCGGGCGGGGGACAATCAGCCCCAGCATTTT.

This clone was detected once. The rearrangement joins TRBV29-1 to TRBJ2-1, with 9 bases that match TRBD1. Germline assignment: CDR1 SQVTM and CDR2 ANQGSEA. The V segment lost 7 bases and the J segment 7 bases; nucleotides outside the gene matches: 11. This CDR3 contains 14 residues. This CDR3 is CSASGTGSENEQFF. In nucleotides, the CDR3 is TGCAGCGCTTCCGGGACAGGGTCGGAAAATGAGCAGTTCTTC.

The chain joins TRBV25-1 to TRBJ2-1; TRBD2 matches at 8 bases. Germline V gene sequence: CDR1 MGHDK, CDR2 SYGVNS. The length of the CDR3 is 18 residues. V lost 1 base to trimming and J lost 1 base; unmatched junction nucleotides: 9. CDR3 bases: TGTGCCAGCAGTGAATTTCTGAGCGGGAGCTCTTCCTACAATGAGCAGTTCTTC. The encoded protein is CASSEFLSGSSSYNEQFF. Looking up the rest from reference TRBV25-1 and TRBJ2-1 gives the full variable domain: EADIYQTPRYLVIGTGKKITLECSQTMGHDKMYWYQQDPGMELHLIHYSYGVNSTEKGDLSSESTVSRIRTEHFPLTLESARPSHTSQYLCASSEFLSGSSSYNEQFFGPGTRLTVL.

This clone was seen more than once but under ten times. The chain carries TRBV10-3 and TRBJ1-1; D call uncertain. The V end lost 5 bases, the J end lost 2 bases, and 9 bases lay between the germline ends. This CDR3 contains 13 residues. Germline V gene lookup returns CDR1 ENHRY and CDR2 SYGVKD. CDR3 region: CAISREINTEAFF. In DNA, the CDR3 is TGTGCCATCAGTAGAGAGATAAACACTGAAGCTTTCTTT.

This clone was found a few times. The chain is built from TRBV19 and TRBJ1-5; possibly TRBD1 for D (5 bases). Germline values: CDR1 LNHDA, CDR2 SQIVND (reference sequence). V dropped 4 bases and J dropped 3 bases, with 13 bases sitting between them. The CDR3 is 15 amino acids. The CDR3 coding sequence is TGTGCCAGTAGTAACCCCCGGGACTCCAATCAGCCCCAGCATTTT. It is translated as CASSNPRDSNQPQHF.

The rearrangement uses TRBV9 and TRBJ2-2; D uncertain. There are 16 residues in the CDR3. Germline V CDR1 and CDR2: SGDLS, YYNGEE. Deletions cut 9 bases from V and 0 bases from J, with 18 bases between. CDR3 sequence: CANKSSPHPNTGELFF. CDR3 bases: TGTGCCAACAAATCTTCTCCACACCCGAACACCGGGGAGCTGTTTTTT.

V and J are TRBV5-6 and TRBJ1-3; D unclear. Between the trimmed V and J ends, which lost 6 bases and 0 bases, there was a span of 7 bases. CDR1 and CDR2 (germline): SGHDT, YYEEEE. The CDR3 is 13 residues long. The chain's CDR3 is CASTVLSGNTIYF. In DNA, the CDR3 is TGTGCCAGCACGGTCCTCTCTGGAAACACCATATATTTT.

The CDR3 spells CASSLEFRDYEQYV. The CDR3 coding sequence is TGTGCCAGCAGCTTAGAATTCAGGGACTACGAGCAGTACGTC. The chain is built from TRBV11-2 and TRBJ2-7, with D possibly being TRBD1 (5 bases). Germline loops: CDR1 SGHAT, CDR2 FQNNGV. Trimming took off 0 bases at V and 3 bases at J, with 9 bases between the two ends. CDR3 length: 14 amino acids.